A single sample is the source of the 21 T cell receptor beta chains below, sequenced in a study of OX40 agonist ivuxolimab in advanced cancers. The data were produced by immunoSEQ multiplex PCR, yet TCRdb's version contains in-frame clones alone and is incomplete. The sample carries some 71,000 clones, 84% recorded once. Sequenced material: CD4+ or CD8+ T cells sorted from blood, taken in a trial of the OX40 agonist ivuxolimab. The receptors derive from an adult with an advanced solid tumor such as melanoma, head and neck, liver or kidney cancer.

The chain joins TRBV10-3 to TRBJ2-3; 10 bases fit TRBD1. This CDR3 is built from 16 residues. J was trimmed by 3 bases and V by 3 bases; bases with no gene match: 6. Germline lookup yields CDR1 ENHRY and CDR2 SYGVKD. CDR3 sequence reads: CAISDRDRGGTDTQYF. In nucleotides, the CDR3 is TGTGCCATCAGTGACCGGGACAGGGGTGGAACAGATACGCAGTATTTT.

This chain links TRBV6-5 with TRBJ2-5, with D perhaps matching TRBD2 (5 bases). The CDR3 loop spans 13 amino acids. Trimming removed 4 bases from V and 3 bases from J, with 9 bases in between. Germline CDR1 is MNHEY and CDR2 is SVGAGI. The CDR3 loop is CASSSSGEETQYF. The CDR3 region has the DNA TGTGCCAGCAGTTCCTCCGGGGAAGAGACCCAGTACTTC.

The CDR3 reads CASSWDIREETQYF. The CDR3 DNA is TGTGCCAGCAGTTGGGACATACGGGAGGAGACCCAGTACTTC. The genes are TRBV7-9 and TRBJ2-5, with D perhaps being TRBD1 or TRBD2 (6 bases each). CDR3 size: 14 residues. Trimming removed 6 bases from V and 5 bases from J, with 16 bases in between. Germline CDR1 SEHNR, CDR2 FQNEAQ (reference sequence).

The CDR3 nucleotides are TGTGCCACTTCGGGGACGGGGAAGGGCTACGAGCAGTACTTC. Protein: CATSGTGKGYEQYF. The rearrangement uses TRBV19 and TRBJ2-7; D is perhaps TRBD1 or TRBD2 (5 bases each). Germline CDR1 reads LNHDA; CDR2 reads SQIVND (reference sequence). V dropped 10 bases and J dropped 3 bases, with 19 bases sitting between them. The CDR3 length is 14 residues.

The V call is TRBV28, the J call TRBJ2-7; no reliable D call. Germline V gene data show CDR1 as MDHEN and CDR2 as SYDVKM. With 5 bases removed from V and 2 bases from J, the gap between germline ends came to 10 bases. This CDR3 has 13 residues. For the CDR3, the DNA is TGTGCCAGCAGTCTCCTGGCCCCCTACGAGCAGTACTTC. As protein: CASSLLAPYEQYF. The full variable domain, its missing parts supplied by reference TRBV28 and TRBJ2-7, is DVKVTQSSRYLVKRTGEKVFLECVQDMDHENMFWYRQDPGLGLRLIYFSYDVKMKEKGDIPEGYSVSREKKERFSLILESASTNQTSMYLCASSLLAPYEQYFGPGTRLTVT.

The chain has TRBV19 and TRBJ2-5; D is possibly TRBD1 (5 bases). The CDR3 is 15 residues long. Deletions cut 0 bases from V and 1 base from J, with 9 bases between. Looked up from germline, CDR1 is LNHDA and CDR2 is SQIVND (reference sequence). Here the CDR3 DNA reads TGTGCCAGTAGTATAGAGTGGACACCCCAAGAGACCCAGTACTTC. This sequence encodes CASSIEWTPQETQYF.

The chain uses TRBV4-2 and TRBJ1-6; no definite D call. This CDR3 region has 17 residues. CDR1 is LGHNA and CDR2 is YNFKEQ in the germline V gene. V gave up 4 bases and J gave up 0 bases, with 13 bases separating them. Written as DNA, the CDR3 is TGTGCCAGCAGCCCACAGACACAAAGCTCCTATAATTCACCCCTCCACTTT. This codes for CASSPQTQSSYNSPLHF.

The V gene is TRBV7-2, the J gene TRBJ2-3; D uncertain. The CDR3 sequence is 13 residues long. V was clipped by 6 bases and J by 0 bases, with 7 bases between them. The germline CDR1 and CDR2 sequences are SGHTA and FQGNSA. The CDR3: CASRKPSTDTQYF. For the CDR3, the DNA is TGTGCCAGCAGGAAGCCTAGCACAGATACGCAGTATTTT.

The V and J genes are TRBV19 and TRBJ2-3; 7 bases agree with TRBD2. The length of the CDR3 is 11 residues. Germline V gene sequence: CDR1 LNHDA, CDR2 SQIVND (reference sequence). V dropped 9 bases and J dropped 4; count of bases not matched to a gene: 1. The CDR3 DNA reads as TGTGCCAGCACTAGCGCAGATACGCAGTATTTT. Encoded protein: CASTSADTQYF.

V gene TRBV5-5 combines with J gene TRBJ1-2, with D maybe TRBD1 (5 bases). Germline CDR1 reads SGHKS; CDR2 reads YYEKEE (reference sequence). This CDR3 region has 14 residues. The V end was cut by 4 bases, the J end by 2 bases, with 12 bases between. CDR3 region: CASSPIDRNYGYTF. CDR3 DNA: TGTGCCAGCAGCCCAATAGACAGAAACTATGGCTACACCTTC.

The rearrangement joins TRBV14 to TRBJ2-6; the match to TRBD1 covers 9 bases. CDR1 is SGHDN, CDR2 FVKESK, per germline. This CDR3 region has 18 residues. V lost 4 bases to trimming and J lost 1 base; unmatched junction nucleotides: 8. The DNA for the CDR3 is TGTGCCAGCAGCCGGTTAGACAGGGGGGTATCTGGGGCCAACGTCCTGACTTTC. It specifies CASSRLDRGVSGANVLTF.

This clone was counted a single time. The genes are TRBV18 and TRBJ1-2; a weak D match, TRBD1 (6 bases). The CDR3 runs 15 residues. Per germline, CDR1 KGHSH and CDR2 LQKENI. V gave up 3 bases and J gave up 7 bases, with 18 bases separating them. CDR3 amino acids: CASSPGQASTGGYTF. In nucleotides, the CDR3 is TGTGCCAGCTCACCGGGGCAGGCGTCGACAGGTGGCTACACCTTC. Looking up the rest from reference TRBV18 and TRBJ1-2 gives the full variable domain: NAGVMQNPRHLVRRRGQEARLRCSPMKGHSHVYWYRQLPEEGLKFMVYLQKENIIDESGMPKERFSAEFPKEGPSILRIQQVVRGDSAAYFCASSPGQASTGGYTFGSGTRLTVV.

This clone has a handful of counts. The CDR3 loop is CASSSPGQGLNTEAFF. As DNA, the CDR3 is TGTGCCAGCAGTTCCCCGGGACAGGGCTTGAACACTGAAGCTTTCTTT. This chain links TRBV28 with TRBJ1-1, with 9 bases that match TRBD1. In germline, CDR1 is MDHEN, CDR2 SYDVKM. V shed 4 bases, J shed 0 bases, and the junction held 6 bases outside the gene matches. The CDR3 has 16 amino acids.

The chain carries TRBV28 and TRBJ2-3; D uncertain. Germline assignment: CDR1 MDHEN and CDR2 SYDVKM. The V and J ends lost 2 bases and 5 bases respectively, with 5 bases between them. This CDR3 comprises 12 residues. The CDR3 DNA reads as TGTGCCAGCAGTTTAACCGGAGATACGCAGTATTTT. It yields the protein CASSLTGDTQYF.

The V gene is TRBV5-1, the J gene TRBJ2-1; D not certain. The CDR3 contains 14 residues. V dropped 1 base and J dropped 5 bases, with 10 bases sitting between them. The germline V gene encodes CDR1 SGHRS and CDR2 YFSETQ. CDR3 sequence reads: CASSLSTINNEQFF. The CDR3 nucleotides are TGCGCCAGCAGCTTGAGTACTATCAACAATGAGCAGTTCTTC.

The chain joins TRBV5-6 to TRBJ2-4; D not certain. V shed 4 bases and J shed 0 bases, with 11 bases lying between them. The germline V gene has CDR1 SGHDT and CDR2 YYEEEE. The CDR3 contains 15 residues. CDR3 bases: TGTGCCAGCAGCAGTGCTAGGGCAGCCAAAAACATTCAGTACTTC. This sequence encodes CASSSARAAKNIQYF.

The gene calls are TRBV18 and TRBJ2-3, with D hard to call. CDR3 length equals 16 residues. Trimming stripped 2 bases from V and 1 base from J, with 13 bases between. Germline V lookup: CDR1 KGHSH, CDR2 LQKENI. The CDR3 region has the DNA TGTGCCAGCTCACCAATGGCGCAGGCGGGCACAGATACGCAGTATTTT. Amino acid sequence: CASSPMAQAGTDTQYF.

The rearrangement uses TRBV19 and TRBJ2-7; D is perhaps TRBD1 or TRBD2 (5 bases each). V gave up 5 bases and J gave up 9 bases, with 26 bases separating them. Germline V gives CDR1 LNHDA, CDR2 SQIVND (reference sequence). The CDR3 contains 16 residues. This CDR3 reads CASSPIRGTAERGQYF. The CDR3 bases are TGTGCCAGTAGTCCCATACGAGGGACGGCGGAAAGGGGGCAGTACTTC.

The chain combines TRBV7-2 with TRBJ2-7; possibly TRBD2 for D (5 bases). Looked up from germline, CDR1 is SGHTA and CDR2 is FQGNSA. Trimming took 5 bases from V and 1 from J, leaving 9 bases between them. The CDR3 totals 13 residues. The DNA for the CDR3 is TGTGCCAGCAGCACGGACTGGTCCTACGAGCAGTACTTC. It specifies CASSTDWSYEQYF.

This sequence joins TRBV6-5 and TRBJ1-5; D is possibly TRBD1 (5 bases). V lost 5 bases to trimming and J lost 5 bases, with 13 bases between them. Germline-derived CDR1 and CDR2 are MNHEY and SVGAGI. The CDR3 loop spans 14 amino acids. The CDR3 DNA is TGTGCCAGCAGTAAGGGGTTTGAAGATCAGCCCCAGCATTTT. Its translation is CASSKGFEDQPQHF.

The chain uses TRBV13 and TRBJ2-7; D is ambiguous. This CDR3 has 14 residues. In germline, CDR1 is PRHDT, CDR2 FYEKMQ (reference sequence). Trimming stripped 5 bases from V and 1 base from J, with 12 bases between. The CDR3 DNA is TGTGCCAGCAGCCCTGCTTACCCATCCTACGAGCAGTACTTC. Its protein product is CASSPAYPSYEQYF.